This T cell receptor beta chain was observed in a study of cytomegalovirus exposure and HLA in healthy donors. J lost 8 bases, V lost 0 bases, and 11 bases had no gene match. This CDR3 contains 18 residues. CDR1 is SGDLS, CDR2 YYNGEE, per germline. A multiplex PCR was run with 60 Vbeta primers and 13 Jbeta primers. Produced via immunoSEQ multiplex PCR; TCRdb's table is partial and in-frame only. The sample contains more than 85,000 clones, about 68% of which appear only once. The sequence was collected from a male donor in good health and CMV-seropositive. Material: PBMCs. The genes are TRBV9 and TRBJ1-4; 12 bases align to TRBD1. As DNA, the CDR3 is TGTGCCAGCAGCGTAGGTGGGACAGGGGGCTCGGGTCAGGAAAAACTGTTTTTT. This codes for CASSVGGTGGSGQEKLFF.